This TCR beta chain comes out of a study of blood T cell repertoires in COVID-19. Study in general: The United States, Italy and Spain were the sources of the acute and convalescent COVID-19 samples.

Trimming removed 2 bases at V and 7 bases at J, with 12 bases between. Germline assignment: CDR1 MNHNS and CDR2 SASEGT. CDR3 length: 14 residues. Study processing details: Amplification with reference gene primers provided the estimates of nucleated cell counts. Generated by immunoSEQ multiplex PCR, the TCRdb table keeps only in-frame clones and is missing some. The V and J calls and clone size are taken from that table; D and trimming were inferred from the DNA. Among about 98,000 clones listed, about nine tenths were seen once. This chain links TRBV6-1 with TRBJ1-5, with no clear D. The source is a man aged 50 or older with acute or convalescent COVID-19. The source material was peripheral blood. The CDR3 reads CASSETRVRQPQHF. CDR3 coding DNA: TGTGCCAGCAGTGAAACGAGGGTCCGACAGCCCCAGCATTTT.